The 4 T cell receptor beta chains below come from one sample, sequenced in a study of blood T cells in healthy people across ages. Through a sample-barcoded 5' primer and a J-beta primer mix, a second PCR was run for roughly 7 to 12 cycles. Using its own MiXCR run on the 5' RACE reads, TCRdb lists one record per CDR3 protein. The repertoire holds 1.5 million to 2 million distinct CDR3 sequences, with roughly 27% as singletons. The sample was blood. The receptors were sampled from a woman aged 25 to 45 in good health.

Ten or more counts support this clonotype. The V call is TRBV7-2, the J call TRBJ2-3; D unclear. Germline assignment: CDR1 SGHTA and CDR2 FQGNSA. Trimming shortened V by 6 bases and J by 1 base, and 8 bases separated the two germline ends. The CDR3 consists of 13 residues. The DNA for the CDR3 is TGTGCCAGCAGTGAGGTTGGCACAGATACGCAGTATTTT. As protein: CASSEVGTDTQYF.

V usage is TRBV7-8 and J usage is TRBJ2-4; D is possibly TRBD1 or TRBD2 (5 bases each). The J call could be wrong; TRBJ2-7 is a better fit for the DNA end. CDR3 size: 14 residues. The germline V gene has CDR1 SGHVS and CDR2 FQNEAQ. The CDR3: CASSPRGSHYEQYF. In nucleotides, the CDR3 is TGTGCCAGCAGCCCGAGGGGCAGTCACTACGAGCAGTACTTC.

This clonotype was seen repeatedly, ten times or more. The V and J genes are TRBV18 and TRBJ2-7, with D possibly matching TRBD1 (6 bases). The ends were cut back, 3 bases at V and 7 bases at J, with 19 bases in the middle. CDR3 length: 15 residues. Germline-derived CDR1 and CDR2 are KGHSH and LQKENI. CDR3 DNA: TGTGCCAGCTCACCCGATGCTCGGGACACGATGGAGCAGTACTTC. Amino acids: CASSPDARDTMEQYF.

Concerning this clonotype: Because it lacks the conserved phenylalanine or tryptophan at the end, this CDR3 is likely a read error. The V and J genes are TRBV2 and TRBJ1-2, with D possibly being TRBD1 (6 bases). The CDR3 is 12 residues long. Looked up from germline, CDR1 is SNHLY and CDR2 is FYNNEI. V was clipped by 6 bases and J by 8 bases, with 13 bases between them. CDR3 DNA sequence: TGTGCCAGCAGCACAGGGTACCTCGGCTACACCTGC. Encoded protein: CASSTGYLGYTC.